This T cell receptor (beta chain) was obtained from a study of cytomegalovirus exposure and HLA in healthy donors. Study as a whole: Unique TCRs numbering around 85 million, obtained from HLA-typed donors, made up an early data release.

With 4 bases removed from V and 2 bases from J, the gap between germline ends came to 12 bases. The CDR3 covers 14 residues. The V gene's germline CDR1 is SGHRS and CDR2 YFSETQ. Note on this clone: The antigen is not known.

The PCR had 60 Vbeta and 13 Jbeta primers. Using immunoSEQ multiplex PCR, the repertoire was profiled, and TCRdb retains in-frame clones only, with some absent. The data contain 200,000 or so clones, 80% to 90% of them singletons. General study results and limits: DRB1 showed the most TCR associations and HLA-C the fewest in a later analysis, as rates varied by HLA locus. Immune exposure information available was restricted to CMV serostatus. Sequence variants that were highly shared formed a cluster that was likely a sequencing artifact.

The TCR comes from a man aged 25-45 years in good health and CMV-seronegative. The chain combines TRBV5-1 with TRBJ1-1; D is perhaps TRBD1 (5 bases). Sequenced input: PBMCs. The CDR3, as DNA: TGCGCCAGCAGCGGAAAGGACACCAACACTGAAGCTTTCTTT. Its translation: CASSGKDTNTEAFF.